The 3 T cell receptor beta chains given below trace back to one sample, sequenced in a study of PD-L1 blockade in urothelial cancer. Time point in this sample: pretreatment peripheral blood. TCRdb's copy holds only in-frame clones and misses some; the assay was immunoSEQ multiplex PCR. The sample shows about 63,000 clones, roughly 79% of them seen only once. Sequenced here: PBMCs, sampled around atezolizumab (anti-PD-L1) treatment. Receptor source: a man aged 65 to 79 with urothelial cancer.

The chain uses TRBV5-1 and TRBJ2-3; 10 nucleotides line up with TRBD2. Germline V gene data show CDR1 as SGHRS and CDR2 as YFSETQ. The CDR3 has 15 residues. Trimming removed 2 bases from V and 6 bases from J; junction bases left unmatched: 6. The CDR3 nucleotides are TGCGCCAGCAGCTTCGAGGGACTAGCGTCCGATACGCAGTATTTT. Translated, it gives CASSFEGLASDTQYF.

The table lists this clone with a few counts. The rearrangement joins TRBV5-4 to TRBJ2-7, with D possibly matching TRBD2 (5 bases). Trimming cost V 0 bases and J 2 bases, with 15 bases left between them. Germline-derived CDR1 and CDR2 are SGHNT and YYREEE (reference sequence). The CDR3 sequence is 16 residues long. The CDR3: CASSLAEEEETYEQYF. The CDR3 DNA reads TGTGCCAGCAGCTTGGCCGAAGAGGAGGAGACCTACGAGCAGTACTTC.

V is TRBV7-3 and J is TRBJ2-3; 10 nucleotides agree with TRBD2. CDR3 length: 16 amino acids. J gave up 6 bases and V 0 bases, and 6 bases lay outside the gene matches. From germline, CDR1 is SGHTA and CDR2 FQGTGA. CDR3 in amino acids: CASSLTRLAGADTQYF. CDR3 sequence (DNA): TGTGCCAGCAGCTTAACGCGGCTAGCGGGAGCGGATACGCAGTATTTT.